The rows below give T cell receptor beta chains drawn from one sample of a study of blood T cell repertoires in COVID-19. Measured with immunoSEQ multiplex PCR; TCRdb has only the in-frame clones, and not every one. Among 95,000 to 150,000 clones listed, more than 75% were seen once. The material sequenced was peripheral blood. Receptors were obtained from a human donor in a cohort sampled during active COVID-19. CDR3s include the opening cysteine and the closing phenylalanine or tryptophan.

TRBV11-2	CASSLDPGQTNYGYTF
TRBV6-5	CASTPRGSVYGYTF
TRBV27	CASSSARQGSNQPQHF
TRBV11-3	CASSPRDWRGEQFF
TRBV7-9	CASSPGNEQFF
TRBV5-4	CASSLKASGGLSTDTQYF
TRBV28	CASSFRDIQYF
TRBV9	CASSVAGSGANVLTF
TRBV5-1	CASSVGQTGPTGELFF
TRBV28	CASSLPPGSSYEQYF
TRBV6-6	CASSKRLPLAGGPDTGELFF
TRBV6-5	CATEQGADNEQFF
TRBV5-4	CASSRGLAGGDDTQYF
TRBV9	CASSGGQGGYGYTF
TRBV30	CAWSAGLAGGEQFF
TRBV5-6	CASSLGGTGENNGYTF
TRBV6-6	CASSVRGTGGEQFF
TRBV3-1/TRBV3-2	CASSERGVQYF
TRBV5-1	CASSLPNSGGNTGELFF
TRBV5-5	CASSLEGQHSYEQYF
TRBV5-1	CASSSGTSGVRTDTQYF
TRBV19	CASSTLTGYGYTF
TRBV3-1/TRBV3-2	CASSPSSGASDTQYF
TRBV3-1/TRBV3-2	CASSSRQGENIQYF
TRBV7-8	CASSPSYNEQFF
TRBV27	CASSLSASSGGYEQYF
TRBV19	CASSIQASEETQYF
TRBV11-2	CASSLGQIYGYTF
TRBV5-1	CASSQQGSSYNSPLHF
TRBV4-2	CASSQEQGSRAGELFF
TRBV5-1	CASSLPAGASDTQYF
TRBV2	CASSLITSGGYNEQFF
TRBV4-1	CASSPTPGATEAFF
TRBV11-2	CASSHTSGRPAGDEQYF
TRBV20-1	CSASGGTGLKELFF
TRBV30	CAWGGFGKETQYF
TRBV7-9	CASSLLPQRNQRNTGELFF
TRBV3-1/TRBV3-2	CASSQERLAEETQYF
TRBV5-1	CASSLVDRERGYTF
TRBV19	CASSISGNQPQHF
TRBV5-5	CASSLGPSSDPLHF
TRBV27	CASSPGLRTDTQYF
TRBV29-1	CSVWAGYEQYF
TRBV10-3	CAISDMRETQYF
TRBV19	CASSADRGYEQYF
TRBV7-6	CASSSTQGRVSEKLFF
TRBV28	CASRRQTGELFF
TRBV15	CATSNWTGAYEQYF
TRBV20-1	CSASPKLAGGYLYEQYF
TRBV27	CASSGGTSGVEQFF
TRBV11-2	CASSPARGGGELFF
TRBV5-1	CASSPAGQIYYEQYF
TRBV14	CASSQDPTGFHEQYF
TRBV27	CASSLWPGGTYEQYF